This T cell receptor beta chain is drawn from a study of shared clonotypes between healthy human individuals. The germline CDR1 and CDR2 sequences are SGDLS and YYNGEE. The CDR3 has 13 amino acids. V lost 3 bases and J lost 0, with 4 bases in between. Here immunoSEQ multiplex PCR was the method, and the copy in TCRdb shows in-frame clones only, minus some. This table has hundreds of thousands of clones, about 96% appearing once. Concerning this clone itself: Its specificity is unknown.

Only CD45RO-negative cells positively selected for CCR7 counted as naive CD8 cells, so terminally differentiated effector memory CD45RA+ cells were excluded. Study-wide results and limits: Naive CD4 clonotype sharing across several donors was about 5%. Few donors restricted represented genetic and exposure-history diversity.

Material: naive CD8+ T cells sorted from blood. The genes are TRBV9 and TRBJ1-3; no clear D. The TCR comes from a woman aged 25 to 39 in good health. DNA for the CDR3: TGTGCCAGCAGCGGCAGCTCTGGAAACACCATATATTTT. Protein: CASSGSSGNTIYF.